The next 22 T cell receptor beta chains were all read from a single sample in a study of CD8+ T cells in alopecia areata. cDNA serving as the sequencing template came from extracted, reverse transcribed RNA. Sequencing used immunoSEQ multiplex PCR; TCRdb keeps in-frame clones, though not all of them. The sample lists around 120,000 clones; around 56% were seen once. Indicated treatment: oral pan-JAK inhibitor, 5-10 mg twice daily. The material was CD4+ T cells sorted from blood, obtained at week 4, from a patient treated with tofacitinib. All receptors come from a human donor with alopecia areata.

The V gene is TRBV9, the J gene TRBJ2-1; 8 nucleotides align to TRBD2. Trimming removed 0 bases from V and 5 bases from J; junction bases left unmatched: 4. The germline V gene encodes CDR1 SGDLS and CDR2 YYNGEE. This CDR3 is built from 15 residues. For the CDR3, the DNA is TGTGCCAGCAGCGTAGGACTAGCGCACAACAATGAGCAGTTCTTC. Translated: CASSVGLAHNNEQFF. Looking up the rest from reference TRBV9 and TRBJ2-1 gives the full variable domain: DSGVTQTPKHLITATGQRVTLRCSPRSGDLSVYWYQQSLDQGLQFLIQYYNGEERAKGNILERFSAQQFPDLHSELNLSSLELGDSALYFCASSVGLAHNNEQFFGPGTRLTVL.

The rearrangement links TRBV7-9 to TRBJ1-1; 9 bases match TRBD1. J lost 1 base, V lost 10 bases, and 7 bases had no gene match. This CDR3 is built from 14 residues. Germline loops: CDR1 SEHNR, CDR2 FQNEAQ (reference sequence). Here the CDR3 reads CATLRQGGNTEAFF. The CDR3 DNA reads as TGTGCCACCCTAAGACAGGGGGGGAACACTGAAGCTTTCTTT. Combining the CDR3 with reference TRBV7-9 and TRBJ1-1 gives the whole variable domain DTGVSQNPRHKITKRGQNVTFRCDPISEHNRLYWYRQTLGQGPEFLTYFQNEAQLEKSRLLSDRFSAERPKGSFSTLEIQRTEQGDSAMYLCATLRQGGNTEAFFGQGTRLTVV.

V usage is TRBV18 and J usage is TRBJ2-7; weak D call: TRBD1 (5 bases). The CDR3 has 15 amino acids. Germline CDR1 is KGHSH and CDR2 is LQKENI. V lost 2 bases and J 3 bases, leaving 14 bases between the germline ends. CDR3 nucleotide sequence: TGTGCCAGCTCACCAAGGGAAGGGGCACGCTACGAGCAGTACTTC. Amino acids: CASSPREGARYEQYF.

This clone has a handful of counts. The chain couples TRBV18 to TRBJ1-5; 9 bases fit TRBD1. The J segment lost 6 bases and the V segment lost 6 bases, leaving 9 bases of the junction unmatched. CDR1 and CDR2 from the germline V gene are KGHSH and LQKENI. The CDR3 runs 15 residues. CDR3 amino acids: CASSLGTGNRQPQHF. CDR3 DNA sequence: TGTGCCAGCTCCCTCGGGACAGGGAACCGTCAGCCCCAGCATTTT.

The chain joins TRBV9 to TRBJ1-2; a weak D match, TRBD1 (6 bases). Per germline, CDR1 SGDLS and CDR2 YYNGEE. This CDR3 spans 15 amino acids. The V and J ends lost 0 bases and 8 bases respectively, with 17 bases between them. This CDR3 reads CASSVGPHRAGGYTF. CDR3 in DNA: TGTGCCAGCAGCGTAGGTCCCCACAGGGCCGGGGGCTACACCTTC.

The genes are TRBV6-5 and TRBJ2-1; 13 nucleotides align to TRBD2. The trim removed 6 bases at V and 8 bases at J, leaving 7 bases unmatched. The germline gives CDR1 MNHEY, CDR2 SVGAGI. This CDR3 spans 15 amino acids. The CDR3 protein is CASSFSGTSGDEQFF. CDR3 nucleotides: TGTGCCAGCAGCTTCTCCGGGACTAGCGGGGATGAGCAGTTCTTC.

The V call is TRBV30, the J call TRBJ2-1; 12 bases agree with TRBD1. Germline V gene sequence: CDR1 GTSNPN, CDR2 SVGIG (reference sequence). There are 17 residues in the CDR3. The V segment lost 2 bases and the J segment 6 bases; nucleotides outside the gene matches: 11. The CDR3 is CAWSSQGQGAYFNEQFF. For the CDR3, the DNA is TGTGCCTGGAGTTCTCAGGGACAGGGGGCGTATTTCAATGAGCAGTTCTTC. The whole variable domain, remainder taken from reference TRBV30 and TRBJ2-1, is SQTIHQWPATLVQPVGSPLSLECTVEGTSNPNLYWYRQAAGRGLQLLFYSVGIGQISSEVPQNLSASRPQDRQFILSSKKLLLSDSGFYLCAWSSQGQGAYFNEQFFGPGTRLTVL.

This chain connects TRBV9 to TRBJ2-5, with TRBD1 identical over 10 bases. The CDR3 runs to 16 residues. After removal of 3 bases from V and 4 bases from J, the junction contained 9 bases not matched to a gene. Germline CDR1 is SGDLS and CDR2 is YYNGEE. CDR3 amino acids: CASSAQPGQGIETQYF. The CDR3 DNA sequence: TGTGCCAGCAGCGCCCAACCGGGACAGGGGATAGAGACCCAGTACTTC. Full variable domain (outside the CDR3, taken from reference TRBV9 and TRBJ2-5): DSGVTQTPKHLITATGQRVTLRCSPRSGDLSVYWYQQSLDQGLQFLIQYYNGEERAKGNILERFSAQQFPDLHSELNLSSLELGDSALYFCASSAQPGQGIETQYFGPGTRLLVL.

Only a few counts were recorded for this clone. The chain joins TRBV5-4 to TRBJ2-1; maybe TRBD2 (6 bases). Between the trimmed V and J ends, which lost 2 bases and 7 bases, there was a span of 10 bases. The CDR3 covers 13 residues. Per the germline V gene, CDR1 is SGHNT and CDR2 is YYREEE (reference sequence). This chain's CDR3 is CASSFFGRNEQFF. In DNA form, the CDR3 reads TGTGCCAGCAGCTTCTTTGGGAGGAATGAGCAGTTCTTC. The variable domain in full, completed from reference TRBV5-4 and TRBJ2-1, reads ETGVTQSPTHLIKTRGQQVTLRCSSQSGHNTVSWYQQALGQGPQFIFQYYREEENGRGNFPPRFSGLQFPNYSSELNVNALELDDSALYLCASSFFGRNEQFFGPGTRLTVL.

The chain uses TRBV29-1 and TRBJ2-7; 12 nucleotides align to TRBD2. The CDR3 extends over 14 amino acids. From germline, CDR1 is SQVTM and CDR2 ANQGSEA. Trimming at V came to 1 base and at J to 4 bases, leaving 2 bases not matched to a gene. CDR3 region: CSVEVTSGRYEQYF. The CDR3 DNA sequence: TGCAGCGTTGAAGTGACTAGCGGGAGATACGAGCAGTACTTC.

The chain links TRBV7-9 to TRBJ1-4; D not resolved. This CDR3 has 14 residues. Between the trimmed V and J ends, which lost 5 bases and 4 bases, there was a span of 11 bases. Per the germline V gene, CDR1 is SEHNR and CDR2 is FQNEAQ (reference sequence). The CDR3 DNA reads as TGTGCCAGCAGCCCCATAATGGGTAATGAAAAACTGTTTTTT. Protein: CASSPIMGNEKLFF. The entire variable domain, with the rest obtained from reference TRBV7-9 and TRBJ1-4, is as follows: DTGVSQNPRHKITKRGQNVTFRCDPISEHNRLYWYRQTLGQGPEFLTYFQNEAQLEKSRLLSDRFSAERPKGSFSTLEIQRTEQGDSAMYLCASSPIMGNEKLFFGSGTQLSVL.

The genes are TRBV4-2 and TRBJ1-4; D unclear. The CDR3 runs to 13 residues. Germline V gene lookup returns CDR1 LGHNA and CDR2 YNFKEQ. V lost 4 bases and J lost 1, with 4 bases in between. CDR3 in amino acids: CASSRETNEKLFF. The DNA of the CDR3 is TGTGCCAGCAGCCGGGAAACTAATGAAAAACTGTTTTTT.

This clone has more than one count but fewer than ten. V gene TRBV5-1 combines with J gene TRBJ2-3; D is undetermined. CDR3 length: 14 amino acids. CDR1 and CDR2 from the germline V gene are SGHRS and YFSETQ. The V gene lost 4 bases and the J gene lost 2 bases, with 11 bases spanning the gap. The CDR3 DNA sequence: TGCGCCAGCAGCCCGGACCGGATCACAGATACGCAGTATTTT. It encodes CASSPDRITDTQYF. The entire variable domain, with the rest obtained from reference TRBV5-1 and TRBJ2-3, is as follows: KAGVTQTPRYLIKTRGQQVTLSCSPISGHRSVSWYQQTPGQGLQFLFEYFSETQRNKGNFPGRFSGRQFSNSRSEMNVSTLELGDSALYLCASSPDRITDTQYFGPGTRLTVL.

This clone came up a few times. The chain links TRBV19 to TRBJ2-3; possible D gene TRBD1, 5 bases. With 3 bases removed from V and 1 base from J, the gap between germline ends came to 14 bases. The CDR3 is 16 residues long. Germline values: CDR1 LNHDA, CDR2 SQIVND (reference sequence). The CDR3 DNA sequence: TGTGCCAGTAGTATTGGCCCCTCGACAGGCACAGATACGCAGTATTTT. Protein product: CASSIGPSTGTDTQYF.

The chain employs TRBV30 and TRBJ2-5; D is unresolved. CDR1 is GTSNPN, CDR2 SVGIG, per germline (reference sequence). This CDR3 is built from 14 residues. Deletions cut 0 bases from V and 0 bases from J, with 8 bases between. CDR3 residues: CAWSVASYQETQYF. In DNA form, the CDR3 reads TGTGCCTGGAGTGTAGCGTCGTACCAAGAGACCCAGTACTTC.

The CDR3 DNA sequence: TGCAGCGTTTGGCCCGGGGGTATCACAGATACGCAGTATTTT. Translation: CSVWPGGITDTQYF. The chain has TRBV29-1 and TRBJ2-3; weak D call: TRBD2 (6 bases). V lost 5 bases to trimming and J lost 2 bases, with 14 bases between them. The CDR3 consists of 14 residues. Germline assignment: CDR1 SQVTM and CDR2 ANQGSEA.

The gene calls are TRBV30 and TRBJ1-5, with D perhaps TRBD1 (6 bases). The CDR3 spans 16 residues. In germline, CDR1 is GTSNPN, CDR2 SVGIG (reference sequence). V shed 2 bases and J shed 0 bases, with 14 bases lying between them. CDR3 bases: TGTGCCTGGAGTAAAGGGGGGGGACATAGCAATCAGCCCCAGCATTTT. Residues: CAWSKGGGHSNQPQHF.

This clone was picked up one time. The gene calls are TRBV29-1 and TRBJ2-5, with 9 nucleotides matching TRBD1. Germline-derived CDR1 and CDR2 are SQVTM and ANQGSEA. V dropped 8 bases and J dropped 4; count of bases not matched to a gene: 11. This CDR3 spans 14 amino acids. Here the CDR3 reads CSHGRMTGGETQYF. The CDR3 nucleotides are TGCAGCCATGGAAGAATGACAGGGGGAGAGACCCAGTACTTC.

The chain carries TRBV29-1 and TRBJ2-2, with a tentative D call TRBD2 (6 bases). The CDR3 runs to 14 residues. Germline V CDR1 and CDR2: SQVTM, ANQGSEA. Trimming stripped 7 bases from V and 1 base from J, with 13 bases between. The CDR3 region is CSGRSSGNTGELFF. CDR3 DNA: TGCAGCGGTAGAAGTAGCGGGAACACCGGGGAGCTGTTTTTT.

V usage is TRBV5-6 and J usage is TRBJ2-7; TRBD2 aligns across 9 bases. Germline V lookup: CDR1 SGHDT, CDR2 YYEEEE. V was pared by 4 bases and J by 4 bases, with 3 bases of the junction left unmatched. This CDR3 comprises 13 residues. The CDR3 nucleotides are TGTGCCAGCAGCGTCCTAGCGGGATACGAGCAGTACTTC. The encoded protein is CASSVLAGYEQYF.

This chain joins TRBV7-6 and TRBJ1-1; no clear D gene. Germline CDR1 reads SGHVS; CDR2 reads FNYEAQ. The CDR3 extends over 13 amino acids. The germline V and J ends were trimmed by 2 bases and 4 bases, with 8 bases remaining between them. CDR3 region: CASSLPGITEAFF. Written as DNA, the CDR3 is TGTGCCAGCAGCTTACCGGGTATCACTGAAGCTTTCTTT.

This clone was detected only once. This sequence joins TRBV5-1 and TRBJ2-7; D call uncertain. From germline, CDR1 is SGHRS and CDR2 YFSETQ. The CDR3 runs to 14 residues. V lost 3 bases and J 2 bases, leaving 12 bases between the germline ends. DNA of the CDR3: TGCGCCAGCAGCTCCGAGACCGATACCTACGAGCAGTACTTC. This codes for CASSSETDTYEQYF.